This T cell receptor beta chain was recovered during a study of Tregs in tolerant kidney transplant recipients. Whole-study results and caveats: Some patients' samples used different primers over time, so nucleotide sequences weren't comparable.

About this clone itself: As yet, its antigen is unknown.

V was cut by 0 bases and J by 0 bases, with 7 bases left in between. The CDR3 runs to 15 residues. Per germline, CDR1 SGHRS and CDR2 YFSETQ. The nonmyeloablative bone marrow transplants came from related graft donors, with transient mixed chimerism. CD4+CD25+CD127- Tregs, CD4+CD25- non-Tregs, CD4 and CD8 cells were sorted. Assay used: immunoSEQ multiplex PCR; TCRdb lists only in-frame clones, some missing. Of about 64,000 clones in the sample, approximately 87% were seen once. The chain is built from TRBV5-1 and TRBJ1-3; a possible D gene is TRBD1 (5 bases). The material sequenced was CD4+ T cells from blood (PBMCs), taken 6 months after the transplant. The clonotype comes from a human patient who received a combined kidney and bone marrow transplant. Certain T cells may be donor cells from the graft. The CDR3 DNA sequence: TGCGCCAGCAGCTTGGAGGGGAACTCTGGAAACACCATATATTTT. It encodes CASSLEGNSGNTIYF. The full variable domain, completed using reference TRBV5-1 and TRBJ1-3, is KAGVTQTPRYLIKTRGQQVTLSCSPISGHRSVSWYQQTPGQGLQFLFEYFSETQRNKGNFPGRFSGRQFSNSRSEMNVSTLELGDSALYLCASSLEGNSGNTIYFGEGSWLTVV.